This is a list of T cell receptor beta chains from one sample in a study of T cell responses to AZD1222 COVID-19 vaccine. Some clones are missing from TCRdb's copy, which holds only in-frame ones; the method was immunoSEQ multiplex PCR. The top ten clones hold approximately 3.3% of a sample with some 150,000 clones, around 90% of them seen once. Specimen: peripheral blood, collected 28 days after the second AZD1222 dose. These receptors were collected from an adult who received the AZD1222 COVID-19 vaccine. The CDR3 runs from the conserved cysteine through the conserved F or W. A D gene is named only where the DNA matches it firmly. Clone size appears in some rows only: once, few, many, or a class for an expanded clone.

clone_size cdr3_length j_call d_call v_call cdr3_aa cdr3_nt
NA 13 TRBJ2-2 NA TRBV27 CASSLGITGELFF TGTGCCAGCAGTTTAGGTATCACCGGGGAGCTGTTTTTT
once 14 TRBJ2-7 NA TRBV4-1 CASSQVGLGSEQYF TGCGCCAGCAGCCAAGTGGGCCTGGGAAGCGAGCAGTACTTC
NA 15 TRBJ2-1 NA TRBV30 CAWSVASDHYNEQFF TGTGCCTGGAGTGTGGCTAGCGACCACTACAATGAGCAGTTCTTC
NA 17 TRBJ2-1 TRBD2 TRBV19 CASSPRTSGGRGNEQFF TGTGCCAGTAGTCCACGGACTAGCGGGGGCCGGGGCAATGAGCAGTTCTTC
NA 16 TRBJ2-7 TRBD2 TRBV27 CASRGVGTSGSYEQYF TGTGCCAGCAGGGGGGTCGGGACTAGCGGGAGCTACGAGCAGTACTTC
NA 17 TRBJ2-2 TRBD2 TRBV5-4 CASSSGGSLRGTGELFF TGTGCCAGCAGCTCGGGAGGGTCACTGCGGGGCACCGGGGAGCTGTTTTTT
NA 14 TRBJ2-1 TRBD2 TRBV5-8 CAVELAGPKNEQFF TGTGCAGTGGAACTAGCGGGACCTAAGAATGAGCAGTTCTTC
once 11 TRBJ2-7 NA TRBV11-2 CASSSYYEQYF TGTGCCAGCAGCTCCTATTACGAGCAGTACTTC
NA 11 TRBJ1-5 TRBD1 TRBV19 CASRATGVTHF TGTGCCAGTAGGGCGACAGGGGTCACGCATTTT
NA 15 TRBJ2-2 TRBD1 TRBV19 CASSIDRAGTGELFF TGTGCCAGTAGTATCGACAGGGCGGGCACCGGGGAGCTGTTTTTT
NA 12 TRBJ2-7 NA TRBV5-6 CASSGALYEQYF TGTGCCAGCAGCGGGGCCCTCTACGAGCAGTACTTC
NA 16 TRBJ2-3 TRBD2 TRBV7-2 CASSPGVAGSTDTQYF TGTGCCAGCAGCCCCGGGGTAGCGGGGAGCACAGATACGCAGTATTTT
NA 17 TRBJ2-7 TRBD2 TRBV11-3 CASSLDSLAESPYEQYF TGTGCCAGCAGCTTAGATTCCCTAGCGGAATCACCGTACGAGCAGTACTTC
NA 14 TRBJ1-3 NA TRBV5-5 CASSLGGLLNTIYF TGTGCCAGCAGCTTGGGGGGTTTGTTAAACACCATATATTTT
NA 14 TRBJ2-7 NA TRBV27 CASSFGSRGYEQYF TGTGCCAGCAGTTTCGGGAGCAGGGGTTACGAGCAGTACTTC
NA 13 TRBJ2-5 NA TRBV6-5 CAGGNRYQETQYF TGTGCCGGAGGGAACAGGTACCAAGAGACCCAGTACTTC
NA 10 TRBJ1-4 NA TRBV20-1 CSAYNEKLFF TGCAGTGCTTATAATGAAAAACTGTTTTTT
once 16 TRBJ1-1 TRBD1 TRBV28 CASSQPPGTGGSEAFF TGTGCCAGCAGCCAACCCCCTGGGACAGGGGGCTCTGAAGCTTTCTTT
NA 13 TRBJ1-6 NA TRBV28 CASTLGREVSLHF TGTGCCAGCACCTTGGGCAGGGAGGTATCCCTCCACTTT
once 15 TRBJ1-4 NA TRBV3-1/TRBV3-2 CASSQPGALREKLFF TGTGCCAGCAGCCAACCAGGGGCCCTTAGGGAAAAACTGTTTTTT
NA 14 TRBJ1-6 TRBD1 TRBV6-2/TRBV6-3 CASSYPGQLGPLHF TGTGCCAGCAGTTACCCGGGACAGTTGGGACCCCTCCACTTT
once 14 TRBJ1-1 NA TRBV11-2 CASSGKVMNTEAFF TGTGCCAGCAGCGGTAAGGTGATGAACACTGAAGCTTTCTTT
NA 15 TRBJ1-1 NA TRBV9 CASSAKSVLNTEAFF TGTGCCAGCAGTGCCAAGTCGGTCTTGAACACTGAAGCTTTCTTT
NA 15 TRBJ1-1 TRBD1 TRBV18 CASSPETGGRTEAFF TGTGCCAGCTCACCGGAGACAGGGGGACGGACTGAAGCTTTCTTT
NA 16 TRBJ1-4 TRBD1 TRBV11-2 CASSFHQGATNEKLFF TGTGCCAGCAGCTTTCACCAGGGGGCAACTAATGAAAAACTGTTTTTT
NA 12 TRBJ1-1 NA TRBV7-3 CASSEDRKEAFF TGTGCCAGCAGCGAGGACAGAAAAGAAGCTTTCTTT
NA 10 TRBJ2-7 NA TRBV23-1 CASSQCEQYF TGCGCCAGCAGTCAATGCGAGCAGTACTTC
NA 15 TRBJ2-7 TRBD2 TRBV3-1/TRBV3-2 CASSPRLAVPYEQYF TGTGCCAGCAGCCCCAGACTAGCGGTGCCCTACGAGCAGTACTTC
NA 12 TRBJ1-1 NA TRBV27 CASSLTEGEAFF TGTGCCAGCAGTTTGACGGAGGGCGAAGCTTTCTTT
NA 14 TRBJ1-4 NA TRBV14 CASSQWGGDEKLFF TGTGCCAGCAGCCAATGGGGAGGTGACGAAAAACTGTTTTTT
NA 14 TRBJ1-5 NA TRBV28 CASRDRSINQPQHF TGTGCCAGCAGAGACAGGAGTATCAATCAGCCCCAGCATTTT
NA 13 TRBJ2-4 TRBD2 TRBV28 CASSRTGGNIQYF TGTGCCAGCAGCCGGACGGGAGGAAACATTCAGTACTTC
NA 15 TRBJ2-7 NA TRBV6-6 CASSYSGRSTYEQYF TGTGCCAGCAGTTACTCGGGAAGGTCCACCTACGAGCAGTACTTC
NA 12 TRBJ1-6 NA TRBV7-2 CASSSQDSPLHF TGTGCCAGCAGCTCACAGGATTCACCCCTCCACTTT
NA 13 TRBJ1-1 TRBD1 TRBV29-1 CSAVNRGILKAFF TGCAGCGCAGTGAACAGGGGGATATTAAAAGCTTTCTTT
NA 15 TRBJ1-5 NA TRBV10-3 CATHWGDGGDQPQHF TGTGCCACCCACTGGGGGGACGGGGGGGATCAGCCCCAGCATTTT
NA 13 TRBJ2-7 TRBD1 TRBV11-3 CASSPGQEYEQYF TGTGCCAGCAGCCCGGGACAGGAGTACGAGCAGTACTTC
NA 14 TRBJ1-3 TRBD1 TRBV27 CASRRTGNRNTIYF TGTGCCAGCAGGAGGACAGGGAATAGAAACACCATATATTTT
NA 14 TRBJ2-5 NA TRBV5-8 CASRKMAGKETQYF TGTGCCAGCCGAAAAATGGCAGGGAAAGAGACCCAGTACTTC
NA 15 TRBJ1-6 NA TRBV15 CATSTSRNYRSPLHF TGTGCCACCAGCACATCCCGTAATTATAGGTCACCCCTCCACTTT
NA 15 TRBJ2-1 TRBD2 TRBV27 CASSLTSGTYNEQFF TGTGCCAGCAGTTTAACTAGCGGTACCTACAATGAGCAGTTCTTC
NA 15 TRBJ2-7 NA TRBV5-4 CASSDTTGLRYEQYF TGTGCCAGCAGCGACACAACAGGACTACGCTACGAGCAGTACTTC
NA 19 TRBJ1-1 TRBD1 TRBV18 CASSPRTGQEAGYNTEAFF TGTGCCAGCTCACCCAGGACAGGTCAAGAAGCGGGATATAACACTGAAGCTTTCTTT